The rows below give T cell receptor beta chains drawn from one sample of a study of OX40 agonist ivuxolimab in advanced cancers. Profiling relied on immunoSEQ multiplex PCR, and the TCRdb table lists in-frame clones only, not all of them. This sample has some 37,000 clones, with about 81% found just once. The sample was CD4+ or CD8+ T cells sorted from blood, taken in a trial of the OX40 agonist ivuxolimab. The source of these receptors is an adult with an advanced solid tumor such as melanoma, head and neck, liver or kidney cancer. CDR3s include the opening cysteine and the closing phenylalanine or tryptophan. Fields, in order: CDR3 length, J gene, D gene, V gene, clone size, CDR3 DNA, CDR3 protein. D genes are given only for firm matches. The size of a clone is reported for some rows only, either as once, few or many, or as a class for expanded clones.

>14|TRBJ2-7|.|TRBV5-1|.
TGCGCCAGCAGCGATACCGGGACACAGGTTAAGGAGTACTTC
CASSDTGTQVKEYF
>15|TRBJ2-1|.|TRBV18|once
TGTGCCAGCTCACCACGGAGCGCCTCCTACAATGAGCAGTTCTTC
CASSPRSASYNEQFF
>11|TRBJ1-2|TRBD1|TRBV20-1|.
TGCAGTGCTCCAGACAGGGGAGGCTACACCTTC
CSAPDRGGYTF
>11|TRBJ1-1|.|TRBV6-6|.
TGTGCCAGCAGTTACTCGGGAGAAGCTTTCTTT
CASSYSGEAFF
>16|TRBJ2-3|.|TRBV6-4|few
TGTGCCAGCAGTGACCCGGAATTCGATGCATCTGATACGCAGTATTTT
CASSDPEFDASDTQYF
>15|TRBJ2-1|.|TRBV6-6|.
TGTGCCAGCACCCGGGCCGCGACAGCAGGGACTGAGCAGTTCTTC
CASTRAATAGTEQFF
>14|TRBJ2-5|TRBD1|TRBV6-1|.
TGTGCCAGCAGTGCAGACAGGGTACAAGAGACCCAGTACTTC
CASSADRVQETQYF
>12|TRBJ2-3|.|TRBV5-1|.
TGCGCCAGCAGCTTGGGGGCAGATACGCAGTATTTT
CASSLGADTQYF
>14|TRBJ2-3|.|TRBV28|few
TGTGCCAGCAGTTTAGGGACGATCCTTAATACGCAGTATTTT
CASSLGTILNTQYF
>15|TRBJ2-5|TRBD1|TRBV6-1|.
TGTGCCAGCGGACGGGACAGAGAGTTCCAAGAGACCCAGTACTTC
CASGRDREFQETQYF
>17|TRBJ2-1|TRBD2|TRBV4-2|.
TGTGCCAGCAGCCAAGGCGCGGCGGGGGACTACTACAATGAGCAGTTCTTC
CASSQGAAGDYYNEQFF
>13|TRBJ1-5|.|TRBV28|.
TGTGCCAGCAGGACGGCTTTCAATCAGCCCCAGCATTTT
CASRTAFNQPQHF
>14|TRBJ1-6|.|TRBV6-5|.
TGTGCCATGCGGGGAGACAACCAAAATTCACCCCTCCACTTT
CAMRGDNQNSPLHF
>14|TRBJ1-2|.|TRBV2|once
TGTGCCAGCAGTGAAAACACAGCTAACTATGGCTACACCTTC
CASSENTANYGYTF
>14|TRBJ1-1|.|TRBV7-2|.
TGTGCCAGCAGCTTAGATGGCAGCTACACTGAAGCTTTCTTT
CASSLDGSYTEAFF
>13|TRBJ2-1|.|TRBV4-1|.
TGCGCCAGCAGCCAATCTAGCTTGGGTGAGCAGTTCTTC
CASSQSSLGEQFF
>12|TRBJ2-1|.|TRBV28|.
TGTGCCAGCAGTTTGAAGGGGGATGAGCAGTTCTTC
CASSLKGDEQFF
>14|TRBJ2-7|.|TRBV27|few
TGTGCCAGCAGTTCTCGTGGGGGTTACTACGAGCAGTACTTC
CASSSRGGYYEQYF
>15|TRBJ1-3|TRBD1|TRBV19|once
TGTGCCAGTAGTCGCAACCAACAGGGGGGAAACACCATATATTTT
CASSRNQQGGNTIYF
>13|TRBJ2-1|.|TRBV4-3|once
TGCGCCAGCAGCCAAGGGGGCGGGCATGAGCAGTTCTTC
CASSQGGGHEQFF
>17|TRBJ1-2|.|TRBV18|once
TGTGCCAGCTCACCACCGAAGGGCAGACCAGCTAACTATGGCTACACCTTC
CASSPPKGRPANYGYTF
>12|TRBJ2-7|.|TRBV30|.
TGTGCCTGGAGTGGCGGGGCGGGGGAGCAGTACTTC
CAWSGGAGEQYF
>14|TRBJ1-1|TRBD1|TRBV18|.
TGTGCCAGCTCACCGGGACAGACAAACACTGAAGCTTTCTTT
CASSPGQTNTEAFF
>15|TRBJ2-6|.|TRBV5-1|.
TGCGCCAGCAGCTTTACGGGGTCGGGGGCCAACGTCCTGACTTTC
CASSFTGSGANVLTF